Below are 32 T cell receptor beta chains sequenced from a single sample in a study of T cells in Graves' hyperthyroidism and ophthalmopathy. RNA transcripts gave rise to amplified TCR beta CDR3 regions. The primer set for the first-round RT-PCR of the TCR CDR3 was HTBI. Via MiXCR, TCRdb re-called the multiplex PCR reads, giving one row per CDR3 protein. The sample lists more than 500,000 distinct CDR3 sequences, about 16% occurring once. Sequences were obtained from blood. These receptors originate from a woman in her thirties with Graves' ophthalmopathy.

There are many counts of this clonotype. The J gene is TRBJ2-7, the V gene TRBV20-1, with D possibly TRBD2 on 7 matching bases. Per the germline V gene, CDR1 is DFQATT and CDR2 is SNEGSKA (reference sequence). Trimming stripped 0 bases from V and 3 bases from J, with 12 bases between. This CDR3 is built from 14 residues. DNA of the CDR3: TGCAGTGCTAGAGACGGACTAGGGGGCTACGAGCAGTACTTC. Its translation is CSARDGLGGYEQYF.

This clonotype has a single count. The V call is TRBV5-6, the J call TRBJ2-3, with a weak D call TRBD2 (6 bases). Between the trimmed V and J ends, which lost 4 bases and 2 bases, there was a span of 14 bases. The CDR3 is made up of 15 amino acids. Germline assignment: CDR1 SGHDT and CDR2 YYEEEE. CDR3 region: CASSRVTGVTDTQYF. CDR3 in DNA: TGTGCCAGCAGCCGAGTGACGGGGGTCACAGATACGCAGTATTTT.

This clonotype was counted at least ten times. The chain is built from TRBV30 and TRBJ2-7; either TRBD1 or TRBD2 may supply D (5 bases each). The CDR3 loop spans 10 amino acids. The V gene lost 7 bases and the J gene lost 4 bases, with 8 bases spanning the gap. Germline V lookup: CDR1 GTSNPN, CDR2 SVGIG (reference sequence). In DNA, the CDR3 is TGTGCCTTGGGGGTTTACGAGCAGTACTTC. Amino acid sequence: CALGVYEQYF. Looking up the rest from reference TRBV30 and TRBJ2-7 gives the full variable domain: SQTIHQWPATLVQPVGSPLSLECTVEGTSNPNLYWYRQAAGRGLQLLFYSVGIGQISSEVPQNLSASRPQDRQFILSSKKLLLSDSGFYLCALGVYEQYFGPGTRLTVT.

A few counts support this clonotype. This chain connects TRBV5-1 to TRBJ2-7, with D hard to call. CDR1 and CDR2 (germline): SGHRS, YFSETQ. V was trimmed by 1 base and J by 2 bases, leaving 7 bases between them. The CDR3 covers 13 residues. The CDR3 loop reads CASSLNSPYEQYF. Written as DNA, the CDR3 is TGCGCCAGCAGCTTGAACAGCCCCTACGAGCAGTACTTC.

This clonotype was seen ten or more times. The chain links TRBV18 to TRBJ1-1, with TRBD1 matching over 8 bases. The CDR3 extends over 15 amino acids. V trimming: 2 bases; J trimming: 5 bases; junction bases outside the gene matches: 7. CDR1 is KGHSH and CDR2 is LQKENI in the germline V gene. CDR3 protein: CASSPRTDRVTEAFF. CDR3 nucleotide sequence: TGTGCCAGCTCACCAAGGACGGACAGGGTAACTGAAGCTTTCTTT.

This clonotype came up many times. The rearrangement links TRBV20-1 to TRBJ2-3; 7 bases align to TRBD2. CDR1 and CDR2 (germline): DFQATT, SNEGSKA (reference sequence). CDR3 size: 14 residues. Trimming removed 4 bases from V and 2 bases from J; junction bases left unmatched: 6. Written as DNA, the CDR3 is TGCAGTGCTAATAGCGGGCTTAACACAGATACGCAGTATTTT. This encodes CSANSGLNTDTQYF.

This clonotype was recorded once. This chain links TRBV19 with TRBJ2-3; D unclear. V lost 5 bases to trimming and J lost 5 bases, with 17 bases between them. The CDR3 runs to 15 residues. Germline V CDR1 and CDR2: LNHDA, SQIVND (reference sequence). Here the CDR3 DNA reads TGTGCCAGTAGTTCTAGGCCCCTTCCCCAAGATACGCAGTATTTT. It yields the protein CASSSRPLPQDTQYF.

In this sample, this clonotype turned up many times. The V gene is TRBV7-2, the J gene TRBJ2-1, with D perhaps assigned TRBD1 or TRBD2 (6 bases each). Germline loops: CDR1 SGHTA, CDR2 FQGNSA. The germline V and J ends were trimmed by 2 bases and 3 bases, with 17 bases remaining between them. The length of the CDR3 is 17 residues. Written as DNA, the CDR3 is TGTGCCAGCAGCTTAACGGGGGCCTCCAGACACTACAATGAGCAGTTCTTC. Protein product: CASSLTGASRHYNEQFF. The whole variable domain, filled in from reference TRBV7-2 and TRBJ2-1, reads GAGVSQSPSNKVTEKGKDVELRCDPISGHTALYWYRQSLGQGLEFLIYFQGNSAPDKSGLPSDRFSAERTGGSVSTLTIQRTQQEDSAVYLCASSLTGASRHYNEQFFGPGTRLTVL.

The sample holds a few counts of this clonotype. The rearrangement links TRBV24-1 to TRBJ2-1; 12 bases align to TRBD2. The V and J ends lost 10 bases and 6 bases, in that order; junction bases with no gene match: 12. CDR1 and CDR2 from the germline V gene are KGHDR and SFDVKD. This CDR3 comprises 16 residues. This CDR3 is CATMTGGGLAGNEQFF. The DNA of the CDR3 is TGTGCCACTATGACAGGGGGGGGACTAGCGGGCAATGAGCAGTTCTTC.

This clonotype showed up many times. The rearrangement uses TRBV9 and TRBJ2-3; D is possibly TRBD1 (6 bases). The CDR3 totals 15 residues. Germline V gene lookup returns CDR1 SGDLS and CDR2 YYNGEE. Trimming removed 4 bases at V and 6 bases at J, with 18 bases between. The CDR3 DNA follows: TGTGCCAGCAGCAAAGAAGGGGGTGTAGCGGATACGCAGTATTTT. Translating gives CASSKEGGVADTQYF.

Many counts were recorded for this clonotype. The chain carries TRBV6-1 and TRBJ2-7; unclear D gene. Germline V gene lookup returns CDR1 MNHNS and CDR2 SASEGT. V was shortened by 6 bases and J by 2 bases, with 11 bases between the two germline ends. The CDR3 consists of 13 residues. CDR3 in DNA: TGTGCCAGCAGGGCCCGTCCGACCTACGAGCAGTACTTC. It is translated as CASRARPTYEQYF.

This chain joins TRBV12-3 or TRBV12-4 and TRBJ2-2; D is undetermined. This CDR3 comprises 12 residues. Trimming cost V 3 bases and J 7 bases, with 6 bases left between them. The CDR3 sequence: CASSLNLGELFF. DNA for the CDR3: TGTGCCAGCAGTTTGAATCTCGGGGAGCTGTTTTTT.

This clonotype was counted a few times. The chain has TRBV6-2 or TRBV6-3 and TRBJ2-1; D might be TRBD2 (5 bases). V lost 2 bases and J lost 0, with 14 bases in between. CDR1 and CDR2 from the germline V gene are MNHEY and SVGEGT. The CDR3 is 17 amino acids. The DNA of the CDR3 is TGTGCCAGCAGTTACAAGAGCGGCTGGAGCTCCTACAATGAGCAGTTCTTC. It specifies CASSYKSGWSSYNEQFF.

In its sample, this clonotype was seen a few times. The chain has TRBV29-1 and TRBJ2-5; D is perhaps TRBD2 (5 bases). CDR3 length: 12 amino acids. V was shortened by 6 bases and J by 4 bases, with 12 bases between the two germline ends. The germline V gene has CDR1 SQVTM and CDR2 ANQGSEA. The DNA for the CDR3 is TGCAGCGTCTGGGAGAGGGTAGAGACCCAGTACTTC. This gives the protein CSVWERVETQYF.

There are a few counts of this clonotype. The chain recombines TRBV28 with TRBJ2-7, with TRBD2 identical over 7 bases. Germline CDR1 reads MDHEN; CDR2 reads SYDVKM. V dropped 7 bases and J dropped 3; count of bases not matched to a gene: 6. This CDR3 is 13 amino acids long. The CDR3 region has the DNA TGTGCCAGCACATTGCGGGAGCACTACGAGCAGTACTTC. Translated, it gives CASTLREHYEQYF.

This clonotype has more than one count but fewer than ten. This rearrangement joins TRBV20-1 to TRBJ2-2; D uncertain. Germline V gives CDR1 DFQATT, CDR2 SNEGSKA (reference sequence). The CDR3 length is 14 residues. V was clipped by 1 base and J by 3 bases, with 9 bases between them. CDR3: CSARVVVDTGELFF. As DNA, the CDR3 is TGCAGTGCTAGAGTAGTGGTGGACACCGGGGAGCTGTTTTTT.

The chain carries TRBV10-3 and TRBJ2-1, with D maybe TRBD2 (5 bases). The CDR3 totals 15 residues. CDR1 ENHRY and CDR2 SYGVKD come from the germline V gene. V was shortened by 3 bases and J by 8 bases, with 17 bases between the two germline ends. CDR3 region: CAISDFGDRYDEQFF. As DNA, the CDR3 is TGTGCCATCAGTGATTTCGGGGATCGATACGATGAGCAGTTCTTC.

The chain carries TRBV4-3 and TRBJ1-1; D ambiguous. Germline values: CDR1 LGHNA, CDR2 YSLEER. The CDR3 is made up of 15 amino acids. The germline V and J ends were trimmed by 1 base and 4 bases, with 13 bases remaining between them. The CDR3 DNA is TGCGCCAGCAGCCAAGTGCCTCCAGGTAGCACTGAAGCTTTCTTT. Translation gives CASSQVPPGSTEAFF.

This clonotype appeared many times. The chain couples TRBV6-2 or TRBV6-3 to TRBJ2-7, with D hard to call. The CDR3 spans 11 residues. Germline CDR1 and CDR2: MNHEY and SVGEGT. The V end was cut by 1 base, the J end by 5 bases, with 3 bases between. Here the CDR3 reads CASSYLHEQYF. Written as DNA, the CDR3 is TGTGCCAGCAGTTACTTGCACGAGCAGTACTTC.

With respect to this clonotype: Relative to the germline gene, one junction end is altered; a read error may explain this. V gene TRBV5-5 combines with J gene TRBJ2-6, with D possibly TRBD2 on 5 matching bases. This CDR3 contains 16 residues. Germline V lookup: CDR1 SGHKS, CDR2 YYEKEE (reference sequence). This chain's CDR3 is CAGSLVRGTGANVLTF. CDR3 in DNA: TGTGCCGGCAGCTTGGTCCGGGGTACTGGGGCCAACGTCCTGACTTTC.

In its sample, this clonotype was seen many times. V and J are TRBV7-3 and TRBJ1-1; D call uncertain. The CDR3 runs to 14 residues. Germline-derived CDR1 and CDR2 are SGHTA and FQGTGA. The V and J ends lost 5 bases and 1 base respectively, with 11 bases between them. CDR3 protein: CASSLTRRNTEAFF. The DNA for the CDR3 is TGTGCCAGCAGCCTCACCCGCAGGAACACTGAAGCTTTCTTT. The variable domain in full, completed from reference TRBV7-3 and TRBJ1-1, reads GAGVSQTPSNKVTEKGKYVELRCDPISGHTALYWYRQSLGQGPEFLIYFQGTGAADDSGLPNDRFFAVRPEGSVSTLKIQRTERGDSAVYLCASSLTRRNTEAFFGQGTRLTVV.

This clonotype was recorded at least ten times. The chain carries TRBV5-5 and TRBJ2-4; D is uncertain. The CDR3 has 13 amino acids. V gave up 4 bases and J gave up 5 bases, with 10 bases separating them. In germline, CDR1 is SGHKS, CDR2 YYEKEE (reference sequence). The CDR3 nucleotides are TGTGCCAGCAGCCCTCGGTTCGAAAACATTCAGTACTTC. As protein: CASSPRFENIQYF.

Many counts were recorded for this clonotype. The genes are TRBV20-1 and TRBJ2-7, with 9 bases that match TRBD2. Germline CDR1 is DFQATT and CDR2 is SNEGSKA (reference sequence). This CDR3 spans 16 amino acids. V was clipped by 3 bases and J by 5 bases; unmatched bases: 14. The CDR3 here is CSASASLAGADHEQYF. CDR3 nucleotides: TGCAGTGCTAGTGCCAGTTTAGCGGGAGCCGATCACGAGCAGTACTTC.

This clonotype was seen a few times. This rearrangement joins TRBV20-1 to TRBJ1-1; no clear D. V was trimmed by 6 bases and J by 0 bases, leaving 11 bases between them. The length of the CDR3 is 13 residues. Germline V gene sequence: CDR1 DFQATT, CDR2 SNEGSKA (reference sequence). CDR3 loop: CSANSLLNTEAFF. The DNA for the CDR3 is TGCAGTGCCAATTCTCTACTGAACACTGAAGCTTTCTTT.

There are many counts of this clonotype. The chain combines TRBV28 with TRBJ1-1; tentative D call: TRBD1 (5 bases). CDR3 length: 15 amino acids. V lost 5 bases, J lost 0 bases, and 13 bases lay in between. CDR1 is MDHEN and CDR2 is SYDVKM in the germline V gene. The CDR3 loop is CASSTRWGMNTEAFF. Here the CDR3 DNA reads TGTGCCAGCAGTACCCGTTGGGGCATGAACACTGAAGCTTTCTTT.

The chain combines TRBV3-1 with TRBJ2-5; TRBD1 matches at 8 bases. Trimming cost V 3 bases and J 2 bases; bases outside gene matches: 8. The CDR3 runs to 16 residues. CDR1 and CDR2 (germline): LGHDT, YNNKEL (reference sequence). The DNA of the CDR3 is TGTGCCAGCAGCCAGGCTAACAGGGGGGCACAAGAGACCCAGTACTTC. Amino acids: CASSQANRGAQETQYF.

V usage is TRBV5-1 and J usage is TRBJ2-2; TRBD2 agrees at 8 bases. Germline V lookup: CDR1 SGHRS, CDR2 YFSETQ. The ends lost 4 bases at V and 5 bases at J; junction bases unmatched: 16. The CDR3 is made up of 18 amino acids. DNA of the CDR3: TGCGCCAGCAGCCAGAACGGGGTGGCTAGCGGGCCAACCGGGGAGCTGTTTTTT. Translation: CASSQNGVASGPTGELFF.

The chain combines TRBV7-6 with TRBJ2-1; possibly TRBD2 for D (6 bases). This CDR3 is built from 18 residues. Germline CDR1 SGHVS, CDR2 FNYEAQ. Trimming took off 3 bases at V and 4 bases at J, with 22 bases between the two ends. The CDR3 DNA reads TGTGCCAGCAGCTTGCCGAAAGTCGGGAGTGGTGGGTACAATGAGCAGTTCTTC. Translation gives CASSLPKVGSGGYNEQFF.

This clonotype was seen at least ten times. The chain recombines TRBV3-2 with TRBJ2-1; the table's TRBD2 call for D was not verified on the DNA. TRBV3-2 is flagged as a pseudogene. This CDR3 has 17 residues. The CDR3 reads CASSQARRRREYHEQFF. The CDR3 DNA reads TGTGCCAGCAGCCAAGCCCGCCGGCGGCGGGAGTACCATGAGCAGTTCTTC.

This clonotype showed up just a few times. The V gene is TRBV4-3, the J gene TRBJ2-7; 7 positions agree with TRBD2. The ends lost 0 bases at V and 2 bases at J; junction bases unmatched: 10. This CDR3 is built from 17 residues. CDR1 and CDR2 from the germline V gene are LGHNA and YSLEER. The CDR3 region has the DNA TGCGCCAGCAGCCAAGATTGGTCTGGCGGGACTACCTACGAGCAGTACTTC. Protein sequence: CASSQDWSGGTTYEQYF.

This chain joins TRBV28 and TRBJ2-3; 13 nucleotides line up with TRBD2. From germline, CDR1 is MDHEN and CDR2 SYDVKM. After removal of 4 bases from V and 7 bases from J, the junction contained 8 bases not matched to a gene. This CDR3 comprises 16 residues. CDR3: CASSSQRTSGRYTQYF. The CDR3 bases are TGTGCCAGCAGTTCCCAAAGGACTAGCGGGAGATATACGCAGTATTTT.

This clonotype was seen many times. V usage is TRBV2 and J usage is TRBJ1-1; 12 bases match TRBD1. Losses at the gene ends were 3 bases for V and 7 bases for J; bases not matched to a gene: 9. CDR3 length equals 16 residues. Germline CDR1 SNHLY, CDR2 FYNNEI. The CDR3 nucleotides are TGTGCCAGCAGTGATTTCGGGACAGGGGGCCTACGTGAAGCTTTCTTT. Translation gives CASSDFGTGGLREAFF. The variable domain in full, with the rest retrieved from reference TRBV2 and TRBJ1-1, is EPEVTQTPSHQVTQMGQEVILRCVPISNHLYFYWYRQILGQKVEFLVSFYNNEISEKSEIFDDQFSVERPDGSNFTLKIRSTKLEDSAMYFCASSDFGTGGLREAFFGQGTRLTVV.